The present T cell receptor (beta chain) was sequenced within a study of T-cell memory formation after mild COVID-19. Points from the study as a whole: Certain responding clones were present in pre-infection memory, suggesting participation of cross-reactive memory. Clones shrinking from day 15 to 85 showed even CD4/CD8 mixes; later expanders tilted CD4+. Most CD4+ clones that shrank were in CM and EM, while CD8+ ones turned up in EMRA.

The CDR3 is 15 residues long. Germline V lookup: CDR1 SGHTA, CDR2 FQGNSA. The V and J ends lost 5 bases and 0 bases respectively, with 11 bases between them. Note on this clonotype: Its specificity is not known.

cDNA libraries for TCR alpha and TCR beta, carrying sample barcodes and UMIs, came from 5'RACE with constant-segment primers. One entry per CDR3 protein, called by TCRdb with MiXCR from the 5' RACE reads. The data show 100,000 or so distinct CDR3 sequences, 11% seen once. The sequence came from a man aged 18 to 29 who had mild COVID-19 (a few samples of this study predate the infection). Cell type and time point are not known. This chain links TRBV7-2 with TRBJ1-3, with no clear D. Specimen: PBMCs or a T cell subset sorted from them (not recorded which). The CDR3 reads CASSLYTGSGNTIYF. The CDR3 nucleotides read TGTGCCAGCAGCCTGTATACCGGCTCTGGAAACACCATATATTTT.